This TCR beta chain was documented in a study of blood T cells in healthy people across ages (dated by TCRdb to between 2014 and 2017). Looking at the study overall: In model experiments, template switching captured about one uniquely barcoded TCR beta cDNA molecule for every two T cells. Using the same blood draw, the study looked at two additional independent replicas of 1 million unique cDNA reads for two donors, one aged 18 to 29 and the other aged 80 or older. Donors were grouped into four age groups: young (average roughly 15 years), middle-aged (less than 40), aged (around 60) and long-lived (82). To avoid experimental bias, donors of different ages were distributed randomly across sequencing lanes. Age-related changes in TCR beta repertoire diversity were measured in the study by deep sequencing normalized with unique cDNA molecular identifiers.

General findings and caveats noted by the study authors: The percentage of naive T cells measured by flow cytometry correlated strongly with observed TCR beta diversity. Since profiling was done on bulk unsorted PBMCs, naive and antigen-experienced compartments could not be conclusively compared. Donor CMV infection status was unknown, potentially confounding age-related changes in expanded clonotypes. Compared with the aged group, the long-lived group had more naive CD4+ T cells, fewer expanded clones and increased TCR diversity, suggesting age selection. Total diversity estimates from one million sequenced T cells were considered lower bounds and underestimates. As age increased, observed TCR beta diversity per million T cells dropped in a roughly linear way, and a significant reduction was already evident by age roughly 36.

Including cysteine and phenylalanine, the CDR3 has 14 amino acids. The sequence is cut down to CDR3 DNA, 42 bases in frame from base 1. According to the germline V gene (reference sequence), CDR1 reads DFQATT and CDR2 reads SNEGSKA. Relative to germline, V is 6 bases shorter and J is 2 bases shorter, with 17 bases between their ends. The roughly 39 donors, aged about 6 to 95 years, were systemically healthy Caucasian individuals from Russia. Approximately 9 milliliters of peripheral blood were collected from each donor into EDTA-treated Vacutainer tubes. Ficoll-Paque density-gradient centrifugation was used to isolate PBMCs, with at least 6.5 million per sample. Total RNA was extracted from PBMCs with Trizol reagent, with at least 5 micrograms obtained per sample. The percentages of naive CD45RAhigh/CD27high T cells were determined by flow cytometry on a PBMC aliquot from every donor. Library creation used 5' RACE. Sequencing instrument: Illumina HiSeq 2500. A second PCR of about 6 to 11 cycles was run with a J-beta primer mix and a sample-barcoded 5' primer. A template-switch 5' adaptor carrying 12 random nucleotides introduced a unique molecular identifier onto each TCR beta cDNA molecule. Each sample yielded at least 3 million CDR3-containing paired-end reads. First-strand cDNA synthesis was performed from all RNA using the Mint cDNA synthesis kit, with priming by a TRBC-specific oligonucleotide. Following uracil-DNA glycosylase treatment, all cDNA underwent a first 18-cycle PCR with the universal primers M1SS and BC2_uni_R. The published analysis was carried out like this. Normalization of each sample was performed by random selection of 1 million high-quality reads, each carrying a distinct molecular identifier. Reads with shared molecular identifiers were discarded instead of being binned into consensus sequences. MiTCR, run with a Q25 quality threshold and the strictest error-elimination algorithm, handled CDR3 identification, clonotype clustering and error correction. A nonparametric unseen species model with Euler transformation was used to estimate a lower bound on total TCR beta diversity. TCRdb's own reprocessing of the public reads used fastp at Q25 and MiXCR and kept productive beta chains. Identical CDR3 proteins give one entry, which carries the most common genes and DNA. The V and J calls follow TCRdb's processing rather than the paper's. The sample table contains around 1,600,000 distinct CDR3 sequences; only one count was recorded for roughly 43% of them. The ten largest account for around 4% of the sample.

This clonotype was found a few times. Its specific antigen is unknown. No clone much larger than this one lies a single base away; base qualities are absent. This clonotype was obtained from a young woman in good health. Specimen: blood. The chain uses TRBV20-1 and TRBJ2-7; the D region possibly corresponds to TRBD1 (6 bases align). CDR3 reads: CSALPGHHAYEQYF. Here is the DNA: TGCAGTGCACTTCCGGGACACCATGCCTACGAGCAGTACTTC.